The rows below give T cell receptor beta chains drawn from one sample of a study of beta chain features in type 1 diabetes. The table came from immunoSEQ multiplex PCR; TCRdb's copy has only in-frame clones and leaves some out. Of hundreds of thousands of clones listed, 11% to 15% are singletons. Sequencing input: naive CD4+ T cells from blood. The receptors shown here come from a man younger than 35 with type 1 diabetes. CDR3s leave out the opening cysteine and the closing phenylalanine or tryptophan. A D gene is named only where the DNA matches it firmly.

d_call v_call cdr3_aa
NA TRBV7-9 ASSLPGALGDTEAF
NA TRBV9 ASSVAGAGEQY
NA TRBV7-6 ASLPGRTNTEAF
NA TRBV7-2 ASRSPVSSYNEQF
NA TRBV21-1 ASTSGLTINYEQY
TRBD2 TRBV29-1 SVALDTSGRSSYEQY
NA TRBV23-1 ASSQGLPYGYT
NA TRBV28 ASSSRLVGEQF
NA TRBV27 ASSSQWNYGYT
NA TRBV7-2 ASSGRTYGYT
NA TRBV29-1 SVATDPSGNTIY
TRBD1 TRBV2 ASSGTGPKSGANVLT
TRBD1 TRBV4-2 ASSQDQGQMNTEAF
TRBD2 TRBV4-1 ASSQALYSGYTDTQY
NA TRBV30 AWSVGRSETQY
NA TRBV2 ASSEVTPTYNEQF
NA TRBV10-3 AISEPYSFPGSSTDTQY
TRBD1 TRBV28 ASSLPGQQETQY
TRBD1 TRBV10-3 AITDREGQPQH
TRBD1 TRBV10-3 AISEQGNYT
NA TRBV5-6 ASSLPDSTDTQY
NA TRBV28 ASLYPGGAGNEQF
NA TRBV10-3 AISEGFQRTNTGELF
NA TRBV27 ASSLTPTVNQPQH
NA TRBV7-2 ASSPLTWEQF
NA TRBV28 ASSLGSTNTIY
NA TRBV13 ASSLGNRDGELF
TRBD2 TRBV6-5 ASRSLAGGQDEQF
TRBD2 TRBV30 AWTIAGGTQY
TRBD1 TRBV29-1 SVIQQGQYGYT
NA TRBV30 AWSLQRTNEQF
NA TRBV27 ASSLSIRQPQH
NA TRBV29-1 SSGKGGYQETQY
NA TRBV5-4 ASSPEGRVYGYT
NA TRBV4-3 ASSQDRLVASTDTQY
NA TRBV2 ASSELGGYEQY
NA TRBV7-9 ASSPRRGNYEQY
TRBD1 TRBV5-6 ASSLRDSAFLAKNIQY
NA TRBV7-2 ASSLEQSGKHEQY
TRBD2 TRBV7-6 ASSFATSGPGGAKNIQY
TRBD2 TRBV5-1 ASSPKAGTQNTGELF
TRBD1 TRBV30 AWRRGLGEAF
NA TRBV5-1 ASSLVGAAFGNTIY
NA TRBV19 ASRDQGGEKLF
NA TRBV5-1 ASSPTAPLRGNEQF
NA TRBV5-6 ASSSNQETQY
TRBD2 TRBV19 ASSSGLAGGFYNEQF
TRBD1 TRBV4-1 ASSPDRGLQETQY
NA TRBV10-3 AISDPSGSYNEQF
TRBD1 TRBV29-1 SVRTGGTEAF
TRBD2 TRBV5-1 ASSFTGRSYNEQF
TRBD1 TRBV7-7 ASSGRDRGSSNQPQH
NA TRBV18 ASSTHRDLNTEAF
NA TRBV6-1 ASSFLRSDTEAF
NA TRBV5-6 ASSSRDGEQY